This record looks at one TCR beta chain sequence and its context. Assay: immunoSEQ multiplex PCR; the TCRdb copy retains only in-frame clones and omits some. The table records about 86,000 clones, under 96% of them present only once. This record belongs to a study of technical replicates of blood from several donors. The germline V and J ends were trimmed by 0 bases and 8 bases, with 6 bases remaining between them. The CDR3 sequence is 12 residues long. CDR1 MGHRA and CDR2 YSYEKL come from the germline V gene. Sequencing input: T cells isolated from PBMCs. This clonotype originated in a human donor in good health. This chain joins TRBV4-1 and TRBJ2-3; unclear D gene. In DNA, the CDR3 is TGCGCCAGCAGCCAAGAACTCGGTACGCAGTATTTT. Encoded protein: CASSQELGTQYF.